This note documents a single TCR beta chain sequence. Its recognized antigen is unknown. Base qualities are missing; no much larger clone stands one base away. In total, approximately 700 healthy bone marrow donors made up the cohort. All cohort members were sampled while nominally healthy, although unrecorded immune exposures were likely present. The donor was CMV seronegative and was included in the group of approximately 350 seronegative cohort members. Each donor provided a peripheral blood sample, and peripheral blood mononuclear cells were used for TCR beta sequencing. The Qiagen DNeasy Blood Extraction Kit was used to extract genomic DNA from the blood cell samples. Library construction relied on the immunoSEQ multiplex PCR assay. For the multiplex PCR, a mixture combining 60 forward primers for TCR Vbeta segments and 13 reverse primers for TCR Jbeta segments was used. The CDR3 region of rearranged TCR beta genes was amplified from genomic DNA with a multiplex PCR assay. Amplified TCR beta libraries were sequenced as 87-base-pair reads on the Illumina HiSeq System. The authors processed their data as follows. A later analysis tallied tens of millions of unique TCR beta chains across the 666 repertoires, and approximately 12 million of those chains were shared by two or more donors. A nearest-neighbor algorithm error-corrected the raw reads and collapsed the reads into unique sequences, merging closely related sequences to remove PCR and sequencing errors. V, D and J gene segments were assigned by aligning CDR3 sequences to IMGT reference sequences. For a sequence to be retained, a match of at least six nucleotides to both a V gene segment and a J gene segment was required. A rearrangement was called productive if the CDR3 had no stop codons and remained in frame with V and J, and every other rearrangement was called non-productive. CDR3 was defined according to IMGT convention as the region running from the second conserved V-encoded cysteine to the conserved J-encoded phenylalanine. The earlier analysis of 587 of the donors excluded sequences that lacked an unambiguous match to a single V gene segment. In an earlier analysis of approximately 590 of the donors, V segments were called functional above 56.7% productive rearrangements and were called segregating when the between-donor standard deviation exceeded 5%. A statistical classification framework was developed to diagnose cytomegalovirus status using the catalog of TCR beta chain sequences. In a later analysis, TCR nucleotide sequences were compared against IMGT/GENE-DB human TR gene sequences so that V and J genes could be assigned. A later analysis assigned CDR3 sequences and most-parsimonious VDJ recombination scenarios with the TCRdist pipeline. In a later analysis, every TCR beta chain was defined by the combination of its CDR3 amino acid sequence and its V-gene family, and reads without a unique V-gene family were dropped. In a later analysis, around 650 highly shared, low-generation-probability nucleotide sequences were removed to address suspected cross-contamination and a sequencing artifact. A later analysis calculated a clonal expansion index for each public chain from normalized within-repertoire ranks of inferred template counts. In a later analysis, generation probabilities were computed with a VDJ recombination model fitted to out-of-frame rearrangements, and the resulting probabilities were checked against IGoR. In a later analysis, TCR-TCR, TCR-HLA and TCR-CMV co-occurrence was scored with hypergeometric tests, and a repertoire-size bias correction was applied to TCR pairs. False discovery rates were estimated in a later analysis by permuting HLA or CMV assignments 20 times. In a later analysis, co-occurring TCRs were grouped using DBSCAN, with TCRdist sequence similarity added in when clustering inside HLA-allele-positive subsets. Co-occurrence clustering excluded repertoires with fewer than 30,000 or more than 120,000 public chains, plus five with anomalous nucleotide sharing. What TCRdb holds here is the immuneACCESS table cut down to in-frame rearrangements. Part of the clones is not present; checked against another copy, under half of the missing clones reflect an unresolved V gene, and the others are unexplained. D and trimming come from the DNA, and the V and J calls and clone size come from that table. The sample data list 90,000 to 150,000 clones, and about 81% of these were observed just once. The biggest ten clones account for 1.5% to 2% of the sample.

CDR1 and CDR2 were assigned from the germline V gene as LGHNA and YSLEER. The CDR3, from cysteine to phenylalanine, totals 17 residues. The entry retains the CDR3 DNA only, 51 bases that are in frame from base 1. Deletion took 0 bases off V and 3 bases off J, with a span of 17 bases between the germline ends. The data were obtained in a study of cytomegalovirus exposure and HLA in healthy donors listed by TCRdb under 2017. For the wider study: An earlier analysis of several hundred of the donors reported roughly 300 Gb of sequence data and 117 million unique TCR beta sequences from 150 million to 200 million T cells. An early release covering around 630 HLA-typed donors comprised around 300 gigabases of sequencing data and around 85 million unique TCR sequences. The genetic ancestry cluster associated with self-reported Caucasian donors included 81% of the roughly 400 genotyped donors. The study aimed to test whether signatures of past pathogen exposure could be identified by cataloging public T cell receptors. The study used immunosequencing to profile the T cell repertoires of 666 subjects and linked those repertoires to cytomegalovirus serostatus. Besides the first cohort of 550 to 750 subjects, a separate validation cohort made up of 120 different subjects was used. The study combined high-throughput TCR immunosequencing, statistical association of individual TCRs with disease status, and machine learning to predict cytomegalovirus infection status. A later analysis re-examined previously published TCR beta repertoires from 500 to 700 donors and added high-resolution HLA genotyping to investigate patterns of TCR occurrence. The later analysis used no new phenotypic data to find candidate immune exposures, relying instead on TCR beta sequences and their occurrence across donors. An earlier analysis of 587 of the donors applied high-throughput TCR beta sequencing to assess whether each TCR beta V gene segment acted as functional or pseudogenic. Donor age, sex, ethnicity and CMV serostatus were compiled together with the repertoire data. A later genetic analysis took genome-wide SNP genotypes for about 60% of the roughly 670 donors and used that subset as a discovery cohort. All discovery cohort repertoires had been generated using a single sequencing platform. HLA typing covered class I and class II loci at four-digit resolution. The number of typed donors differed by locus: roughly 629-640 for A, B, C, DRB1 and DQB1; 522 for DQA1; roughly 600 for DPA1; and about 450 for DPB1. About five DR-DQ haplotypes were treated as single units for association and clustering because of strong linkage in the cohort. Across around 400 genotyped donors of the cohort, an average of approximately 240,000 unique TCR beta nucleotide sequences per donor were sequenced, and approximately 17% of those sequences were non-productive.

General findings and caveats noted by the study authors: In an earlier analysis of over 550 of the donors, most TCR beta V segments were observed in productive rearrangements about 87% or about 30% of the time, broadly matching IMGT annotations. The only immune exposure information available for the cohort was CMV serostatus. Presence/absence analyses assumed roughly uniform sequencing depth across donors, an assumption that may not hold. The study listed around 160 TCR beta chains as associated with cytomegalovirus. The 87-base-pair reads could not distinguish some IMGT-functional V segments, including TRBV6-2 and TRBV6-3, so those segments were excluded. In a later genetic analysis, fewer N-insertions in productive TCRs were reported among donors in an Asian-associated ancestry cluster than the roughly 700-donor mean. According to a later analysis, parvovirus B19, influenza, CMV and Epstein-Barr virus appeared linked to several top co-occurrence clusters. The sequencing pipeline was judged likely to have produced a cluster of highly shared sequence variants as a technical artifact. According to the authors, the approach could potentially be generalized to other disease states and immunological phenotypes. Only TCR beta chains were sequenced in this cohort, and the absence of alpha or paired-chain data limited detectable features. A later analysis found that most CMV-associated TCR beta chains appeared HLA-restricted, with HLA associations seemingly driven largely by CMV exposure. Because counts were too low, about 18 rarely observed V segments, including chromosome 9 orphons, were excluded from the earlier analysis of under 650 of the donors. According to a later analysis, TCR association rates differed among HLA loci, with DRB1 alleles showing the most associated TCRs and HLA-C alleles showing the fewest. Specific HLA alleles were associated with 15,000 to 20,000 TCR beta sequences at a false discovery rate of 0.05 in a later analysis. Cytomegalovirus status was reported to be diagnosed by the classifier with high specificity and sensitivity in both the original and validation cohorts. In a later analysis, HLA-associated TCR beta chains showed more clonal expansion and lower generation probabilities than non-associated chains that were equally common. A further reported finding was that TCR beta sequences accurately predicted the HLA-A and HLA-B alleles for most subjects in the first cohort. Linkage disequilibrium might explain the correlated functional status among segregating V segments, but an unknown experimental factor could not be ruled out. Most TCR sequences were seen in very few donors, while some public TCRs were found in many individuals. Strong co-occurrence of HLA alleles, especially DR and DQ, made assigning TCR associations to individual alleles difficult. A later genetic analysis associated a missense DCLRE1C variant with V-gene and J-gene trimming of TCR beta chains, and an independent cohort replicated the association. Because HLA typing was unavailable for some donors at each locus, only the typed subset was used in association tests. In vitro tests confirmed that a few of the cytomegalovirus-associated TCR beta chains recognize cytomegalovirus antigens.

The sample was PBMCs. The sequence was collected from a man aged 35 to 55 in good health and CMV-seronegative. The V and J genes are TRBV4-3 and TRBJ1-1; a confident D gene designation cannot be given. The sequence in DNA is TGCGCCAGCAGCCAAGACCGATGGGCAGGCGTTTACACTGAAGCTTTCTTT. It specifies CASSQDRWAGVYTEAFF.